What follows are 27 T cell receptor beta chains derived from one specimen sequenced in a study of identical twins. TCRdb fed the 5' RACE reads into MiXCR, producing one record per CDR3 protein. The table lists hundreds of thousands of distinct CDR3 sequences, 7.1% of them singletons. The same specimen was also included in a second study, on yellow fever vaccine responses in identical twins.

The specimen was PBMCs. These TCRs come from a woman between 18 and 30 years old in good health.

This clonotype was observed a handful of times. The CDR3 loop reads CASSYKDSNTYGYTF. CDR3 nucleotide sequence: TGTGCCAGCAGTTACAAGGACAGCAATACCTATGGCTACACCTTC. The chain combines TRBV6-2 or TRBV6-3 with TRBJ1-2; D might be TRBD1 (6 bases). The CDR3 covers 15 residues. Germline CDR1 is MNHEY and CDR2 is SVGEGT. V was trimmed by 2 bases and J by 4 bases, leaving 14 bases between them.

The gene calls are TRBV27 and TRBJ2-5, with D possibly being TRBD1 (6 bases). Trimming cost V 0 bases and J 3 bases, with 11 bases left between them. Germline-derived CDR1 and CDR2 are MNHEY and SMNVEV (reference sequence). CDR3 length: 15 residues. CDR3 sequence reads: CASSLSVQGKETQYF. The CDR3, as DNA: TGTGCCAGCAGTTTATCGGTGCAGGGGAAAGAGACCCAGTACTTC.

The rearrangement joins TRBV10-3 to TRBJ1-3, with 7 bases identical to TRBD1. The CDR3 runs to 15 residues. Per germline, CDR1 ENHRY and CDR2 SYGVKD. V shed 5 bases, J shed 1 base, and the junction held 5 bases outside the gene matches. CDR3 in amino acids: CAISSGTVSGNTIYF. The CDR3 bases are TGTGCCATCAGTTCCGGGACAGTATCTGGAAACACCATATATTTT.

As DNA, the CDR3 is TGTGCCAGCAGCCAAGTTGGCGGGAGTAGTCAAGAGACCCAGTACTTC. This encodes CASSQVGGSSQETQYF. The chain couples TRBV14 to TRBJ2-5; TRBD2 aligns across 7 bases. V shed 1 base and J 2 bases; nucleotides not matched to a gene: 7. CDR1 and CDR2 from the germline V gene are SGHDN and FVKESK. The CDR3 consists of 16 residues.

This clonotype appeared many times. The rearrangement uses TRBV5-1 and TRBJ2-1; perhaps TRBD1 as D (6 bases). The CDR3 has 17 residues. Germline V gene data show CDR1 as SGHRS and CDR2 as YFSETQ. V was shortened by 1 base and J by 2 bases, with 16 bases between the two germline ends. The CDR3 DNA sequence: TGCGCCAGCAGCTTGCTCGGACAGTCCGGTACCTACAATGAGCAGTTCTTC. It encodes CASSLLGQSGTYNEQFF. The full variable domain, rest sourced from reference TRBV5-1 and TRBJ2-1, is KAGVTQTPRYLIKTRGQQVTLSCSPISGHRSVSWYQQTPGQGLQFLFEYFSETQRNKGNFPGRFSGRQFSNSRSEMNVSTLELGDSALYLCASSLLGQSGTYNEQFFGPGTRLTVL.

This sequence joins TRBV5-1 and TRBJ2-3; perhaps TRBD1 as D (5 bases). Germline values: CDR1 SGHRS, CDR2 YFSETQ. V lost 4 bases and J lost 0, with 15 bases in between. The CDR3 extends over 16 amino acids. CDR3 DNA: TGCGCCAGCAGCCGTGACAGCCCCACTAGCACAGATACGCAGTATTTT. It translates to CASSRDSPTSTDTQYF. Using reference TRBV5-1 and TRBJ2-3 for the parts outside the CDR3, the full variable domain is KAGVTQTPRYLIKTRGQQVTLSCSPISGHRSVSWYQQTPGQGLQFLFEYFSETQRNKGNFPGRFSGRQFSNSRSEMNVSTLELGDSALYLCASSRDSPTSTDTQYFGPGTRLTVL.

This clonotype came up many times. The V call is TRBV20-1, the J call TRBJ2-2; D possibly matches TRBD1 or TRBD2 (5 bases each). The CDR3 covers 14 residues. V lost 6 bases and J lost 2, with 13 bases in between. CDR1 DFQATT and CDR2 SNEGSKA come from the germline V gene (reference sequence). The CDR3 loop reads CSARGTSNTGELFF. CDR3 sequence (DNA): TGCAGTGCCCGAGGGACGTCTAACACCGGGGAGCTGTTTTTT.

This clonotype has at least ten counts. The chain links TRBV7-8 to TRBJ2-5; D is unclear. CDR3 length: 16 amino acids. V was shortened by 5 bases and J by 0 bases, with 16 bases between the two germline ends. Per the germline V gene, CDR1 is SGHVS and CDR2 is FQNEAQ. The DNA for the CDR3 is TGTGCCAGCAGCACATCCCCCTCAGACAACCAAGAGACCCAGTACTTC. Protein product: CASSTSPSDNQETQYF.

This chain connects TRBV2 to TRBJ2-5; 9 positions agree with TRBD1. Germline trimming cut 4 bases from V and 2 bases from J; bases unmatched to any gene: 8. Germline lookup yields CDR1 SNHLY and CDR2 FYNNEI. The CDR3 length is 16 residues. CDR3 sequence: CASSVWETGGQETQYF. The DNA of the CDR3 is TGTGCCAGCAGTGTATGGGAGACAGGGGGACAAGAGACCCAGTACTTC.

The chain combines TRBV20-1 with TRBJ2-7, with D hard to call. Germline V lookup: CDR1 DFQATT, CDR2 SNEGSKA (reference sequence). Trimming took off 3 bases at V and 4 bases at J, with 7 bases between the two ends. There are 11 residues in the CDR3. The CDR3 DNA sequence: TGCAGTGCTAGGGTGGAATACGAGCAGTACTTC. Its translation: CSARVEYEQYF.

This clonotype was found a few times. This chain links TRBV12-3 or TRBV12-4 with TRBJ2-7; D perhaps matches TRBD2 (6 bases). V shed 6 bases and J shed 4 bases, with 19 bases lying between them. The CDR3 has 15 residues. As DNA, the CDR3 is TGTGCCAGCAGCCCCCGGGGGAGCGCGGATTACGAGCAGTACTTC. It translates to CASSPRGSADYEQYF.

This clonotype showed up just a few times. This sequence joins TRBV6-5 and TRBJ1-1; the D gene is possibly TRBD1 (5 bases). The V gene's germline CDR1 is MNHEY and CDR2 SVGAGI. The length of the CDR3 is 14 residues. Trimming removed 5 bases at V and 1 base at J, with 11 bases between. CDR3 protein: CASSNLDRNTEAFF. The CDR3 DNA follows: TGTGCCAGCAGTAACCTCGACAGGAACACTGAAGCTTTCTTT.

This clonotype was observed a few times. The DNA for the CDR3 is TGCAGTGCTAGACAGGACGCGGGTGAGACCCAGTACTTC. Translation: CSARQDAGETQYF. V is TRBV20-1 and J is TRBJ2-5; D possibly corresponds to TRBD2 (5 bases). V was cut by 2 bases and J by 5 bases, with 12 bases left in between. This CDR3 has 13 amino acids. From germline, CDR1 is DFQATT and CDR2 SNEGSKA (reference sequence).

The rearrangement joins TRBV20-1 to TRBJ2-5, with 7 bases fitting TRBD1. The CDR3 extends over 14 amino acids. V shed 3 bases and J 2 bases; nucleotides not matched to a gene: 6. CDR1 is DFQATT, CDR2 SNEGSKA, per germline (reference sequence). The CDR3 sequence: CSARTGSGQETQYF. CDR3 coding DNA: TGCAGTGCTAGGACAGGGAGTGGACAAGAGACCCAGTACTTC.

The chain recombines TRBV6-5 with TRBJ2-1, with 11 nucleotides matching TRBD2. The germline V gene has CDR1 MNHEY and CDR2 SVGAGI. With 4 bases clipped from V and 5 bases from J, the junction kept 7 bases outside the gene matches. CDR3 size: 16 residues. As DNA, the CDR3 is TGTGCCAGCAGTTTTAGCGGGAGGGAGCTTAACAATGAGCAGTTCTTC. The encoded protein is CASSFSGRELNNEQFF.

This clonotype was recorded many times. The genes are TRBV3-1 and TRBJ2-6, with 8 bases matching TRBD1. This CDR3 is built from 16 residues. Trimming took 6 bases from V and 4 from J; bases not matched to a gene: 8. Germline CDR1 LGHDT, CDR2 YNNKEL (reference sequence). The CDR3 DNA reads as TGTGCCAGCAGGACAGGGGATCTGAGGGGGGCCAACGTCCTGACTTTC. This codes for CASRTGDLRGANVLTF. Based on the CDR3 plus reference TRBV3-1 and TRBJ2-6, the full variable domain is DTAVSQTPKYLVTQMGNDKSIKCEQNLGHDTMYWYKQDSKKFLKIMFSYNNKELIINETVPNRFSPKSPDKAHLNLHINSLELGDSAVYFCASRTGDLRGANVLTFGAGSRLTVL.

This clonotype came up many times. CDR3: CASSLGVPPTDTQYF. In DNA, the CDR3 is TGTGCCAGCAGTTTAGGAGTACCCCCCACAGATACGCAGTATTTT. The chain couples TRBV12-3 or TRBV12-4 to TRBJ2-3; D is uncertain. V was trimmed by 1 base and J by 2 bases, leaving 10 bases between them. The CDR3 sequence is 15 residues long.

This clonotype was detected a few times. The genes are TRBV7-9 and TRBJ2-1, with TRBD2 matching 7 bases. Germline CDR1 is SEHNR and CDR2 is FQNEAQ (reference sequence). The CDR3 runs 15 residues. J was trimmed by 1 base and V by 5 bases; bases with no gene match: 5. The CDR3 bases are TGTGCCAGCAGCCTGCCAGCGGGATCCTACAATGAGCAGTTCTTC. This translates into CASSLPAGSYNEQFF.

To note about this clonotype: This may come from a read error, since a much larger clone is one base off. This sequence joins TRBV12-3 or TRBV12-4 and TRBJ1-1; D remains unclear. The V end lost 8 bases, the J end lost 0 bases, and 7 bases lay between the germline ends. This CDR3 is 12 amino acids long. In DNA, the CDR3 is TGTGCCAGCGGGATCATGAACACTGAAGCTTTCTTT. This sequence encodes CASGIMNTEAFF.

The table lists this clonotype with many counts. The V call is TRBV12-3 or TRBV12-4, the J call TRBJ2-1; 7 bases are shared with TRBD1. The CDR3 runs to 13 residues. Losses at the gene ends were 7 bases for V and 6 bases for J; bases not matched to a gene: 6. Here the CDR3 reads CASTLGDSNEQFF. The CDR3 region has the DNA TGTGCCAGCACCCTAGGGGACAGCAATGAGCAGTTCTTC.

As to this clonotype: With a much larger clone just one base away, this may be a read error. The CDR3 bases are TGTGCCAGCAGTTTTATAGGGGGCGATGAGCAGTTCTTC. It yields the protein CASSFIGGDEQFF. This chain uses TRBV12-3 or TRBV12-4 with TRBJ2-1; 7 bases match TRBD1. This CDR3 region has 13 residues. Trimming took 3 bases from V and 8 from J; bases not matched to a gene: 4.

This clonotype was counted at least ten times. The chain combines TRBV12-3 or TRBV12-4 with TRBJ2-7; D possibly corresponds to TRBD1 (5 bases). The V gene lost 5 bases and the J gene lost 6 bases, with 11 bases spanning the gap. This CDR3 region has 12 residues. CDR3 amino acids: CASSKGQREQYV. CDR3 bases: TGTGCCAGCAGTAAAGGACAACGCGAGCAGTACGTC.

This clonotype has only a few counts. CDR3 region: CATSRDSPTSEQYF. The CDR3 DNA is TGTGCCACCAGCCGGGACAGCCCTACCTCCGAGCAGTACTTC. This chain links TRBV15 with TRBJ2-7; 7 bases fit TRBD1. Germline V gene sequence: CDR1 LNHNV, CDR2 YYDKDF (reference sequence). V was clipped by 5 bases and J by 6 bases; unmatched bases: 10. This CDR3 spans 14 amino acids.

This clonotype was detected a few times. The rearrangement joins TRBV28 to TRBJ2-5; possibly TRBD2 for D (5 bases). V lost 5 bases, J lost 7 bases, and 11 bases lay in between. The CDR3 consists of 12 residues. CDR1 and CDR2 (germline): MDHEN, SYDVKM. CDR3 coding DNA: TGTGCCAGCAGTGGGGAGAGGGCGACCCAGTACTTC. It translates to CASSGERATQYF.

This clonotype was seen ten or more times. CDR3 region: CASSPREEGSTEAFF. The CDR3 DNA follows: TGTGCCAGCAGTCCCCGGGAGGAGGGCAGCACTGAAGCTTTCTTT. The gene calls are TRBV12-3 or TRBV12-4 and TRBJ1-1; D gene ambiguous. V was cut by 5 bases and J by 4 bases, with 17 bases left in between. This CDR3 comprises 15 residues.

This clonotype occurred a few times. V and J are TRBV6-5 and TRBJ2-2, with a possible D match to TRBD1 (6 bases). Germline assignment: CDR1 MNHEY and CDR2 SVGAGI. The CDR3 is made up of 16 amino acids. V lost 2 bases to trimming and J lost 1 base, with 11 bases between them. The CDR3 DNA follows: TGTGCCAGCAGTTACAACACAGGGATGAACACCGGGGAGCTGTTTTTT. Protein product: CASSYNTGMNTGELFF.

This clonotype has at least ten counts. The V and J genes are TRBV20-1 and TRBJ2-1, with D tentatively TRBD2 (6 bases). V lost 7 bases, J lost 6 bases, and 16 bases lay in between. This CDR3 is built from 13 residues. CDR1 is DFQATT and CDR2 is SNEGSKA in the germline V gene (reference sequence). The CDR3 sequence is CSVSSQEGNEQFF. In DNA, the CDR3 is TGCAGTGTATCTTCCCAGGAGGGCAATGAGCAGTTCTTC.